This T cell receptor beta chain appears in the sequencing data of a study of T cell responses to AZD1222 COVID-19 vaccine. The length of the CDR3 is 21 residues. The ends lost 0 bases at V and 5 bases at J; junction bases unmatched: 19. Germline assignment: CDR1 SGHDN and CDR2 FVKESK. In regard to this clone: Its cognate antigen is unknown.

Overall study results and limits: Variant regions that are unmutated are reportedly the target of nearly half of spike-specific TCRs. Clonal diversity was possibly underestimated, and the donors were mostly white British, with more females. Spike was spanned by vaccine-associated CD4 TCRs, which were dominant at 160-218 and 743-854.

Produced via immunoSEQ multiplex PCR; TCRdb's table is partial and in-frame only. The top ten clones hold over 7.5% of a sample with more than 95,000 clones, approximately 88% of them seen once. The V and J genes are TRBV14 and TRBJ2-1; TRBD2 matches 10 bases. This clonotype was sampled from an adult in good health. The sample was peripheral blood, taken on day 0 of AZD1222 vaccination. CDR3 sequence: CASSQDWSSGRAGPRDNEQFF. The DNA for the CDR3 is TGTGCCAGCAGCCAAGATTGGTCGAGCGGGAGGGCCGGTCCCCGTGACAATGAGCAGTTCTTC.